The rows below give T cell receptor beta chains drawn from one sample of a study of ipilimumab plus nivolumab after autologous stem cell transplantation. Libraries were prepared by immunoSEQ multiplex PCR; TCRdb keeps only in-frame clonotypes and omits some of them. The sample carries fewer than 25,000 clones, 70% to 85% recorded once. The specimen was PBMCs, collected in a trial of ipilimumab plus nivolumab as post-transplant consolidation. Every receptor here comes from a male donor with diffuse large B-cell lymphoma. Each CDR3 is given without its conserved first and last residue. Some rows have no size entry. The others give once, few or many, or a class for an expanded clone.

j_gene | v_gene | abundance | CDR3aa
TRBJ2-6 | TRBV2 | - | ASSHPQRGANVLT
TRBJ2-2 | TRBV25-1 | - | ASSESLAGTGELF
TRBJ2-7 | TRBV30 | - | AWSTGQAVGEQY
TRBJ2-7 | TRBV7-8 | - | ASSGTGRYEQY
TRBJ2-1 | TRBV7-8 | - | ASSLGSGGSSYNEQF
TRBJ2-3 | TRBV4-2 | - | ASSLGSADTQY
TRBJ1-2 | TRBV4-2 | - | ASSPGQVYGYT
TRBJ1-3 | TRBV6-4 | - | ASSPLRGVTGNTIY
TRBJ2-3 | TRBV6-4 | - | ASSDRGMRGDTQY
- | TRBV18 | - | ASSLGQENEQY
TRBJ2-5 | TRBV7-2 | - | ASSPPQASGSQGETQY
TRBJ1-4 | TRBV19 | - | ASSSGTGNEKLF
TRBJ2-7 | TRBV2 | - | ASRNPRGGYEQY
TRBJ2-1 | TRBV9 | - | ASSVAGGRANNEQF
TRBJ1-4 | TRBV19 | - | ASSTPREGTVATNEKLF
TRBJ2-3 | TRBV5-1 | - | ASSLGGGRETDTQY
TRBJ2-3 | TRBV19 | - | ASSRSGDTDTQY
TRBJ1-3 | TRBV10-2 | - | ASQDRGGNTIY
TRBJ2-7 | TRBV11-2 | - | ASQLGGQGAYEQY
TRBJ2-5 | TRBV27 | - | ASSSGDRGSETQY
TRBJ1-5 | TRBV10-2 | - | ASRGTPSNQPQH
TRBJ2-5 | TRBV27 | - | ASSSQGSETRY
TRBJ2-7 | TRBV7-9 | once | ASSLPEGYEQY
TRBJ1-1 | TRBV4-2 | few | ASSHTGTMNTEAF
TRBJ2-7 | TRBV15 | - | ATGDGNSYEQY
TRBJ2-2 | TRBV30 | - | AWRDFLGNTGELF
TRBJ2-5 | TRBV5-4 | - | ASSTAGTSYETQY
TRBJ2-7 | TRBV2 | - | AIATGSYEQY
TRBJ2-2 | TRBV6-5 | - | ASSYGLAGAGELF
TRBJ2-1 | TRBV10-3 | - | AITRTSGGLNNEQF
TRBJ2-1 | TRBV9 | - | ASSVEATPWEQF
TRBJ2-7 | TRBV11-3 | - | ASSLILAGAYEQY
TRBJ2-2 | TRBV30 | - | AWRFGRAGELF
TRBJ1-6 | TRBV4-2 | once | ASSQRPRQGLRGSYNSPLH
TRBJ2-2 | TRBV7-2 | once | ASSRQGIGTGELF
TRBJ2-3 | TRBV6-4 | - | ASSDGSTDTQY
TRBJ2-7 | TRBV12-5 | - | ASTQGTVIYEQY
TRBJ1-5 | TRBV4-3 | once | ASSQGAEHSNQPQH
TRBJ1-2 | TRBV9 | once | ASSATGGAGGYT
TRBJ2-1 | TRBV30 | - | AWSAAVRGNEQF
TRBJ2-1 | TRBV14 | few | ASGRLGPINEQF
TRBJ2-2 | TRBV9 | - | ASSVELAGAANTGELF
TRBJ1-1 | TRBV5-1 | - | ASSLLGVNTEAF
TRBJ2-2 | TRBV15 | - | ATSTAGGPTGELF
TRBJ1-1 | TRBV6-5 | - | ASITGVNTEAF
TRBJ1-3 | TRBV7-9 | few | ASSLDAPDTIY
TRBJ2-5 | TRBV5-1 | - | ASSLGTFQETQY
TRBJ1-1 | TRBV7-2 | - | ASSRPGTAFEAF
- | TRBV14 | - | ASSPLGGEQY
TRBJ2-2 | TRBV6-1 | - | ASSEALTGGANTGELF
TRBJ1-5 | TRBV6-1 | - | ASSPRRGNQPQH
TRBJ1-4 | TRBV5-1 | - | ASSPGLSGEKLF
TRBJ2-1 | TRBV19 | - | ASSISELDEQF
TRBJ1-4 | TRBV29-1 | - | SGTTGAGSEKLF
TRBJ1-1 | TRBV10-3 | once | AISEADTEAF
TRBJ1-1 | TRBV7-8 | - | ASSPTDMPVRGEAF
TRBJ2-3 | TRBV5-1 | - | ASRQREYPDTQY
TRBJ1-2 | TRBV11-1 | - | ASSLGGASYGYT